The rows below give T cell receptor beta chains drawn from one sample of a study of Ad26.COV2.S vaccination and SARS-CoV-2 variants. The table came from immunoSEQ multiplex PCR; TCRdb's copy has only in-frame clones and leaves some out. The repertoire includes a few hundred thousand clones, around 91% of them detected once, and around 4.5% sits in the top ten. The sample was peripheral blood, taken in a trial of Ad26.COV2.S vaccine versus placebo. The receptors originated from a person aged 18 to 59 who received the Ad26.COV2.S COVID-19 vaccine or a placebo. Both conserved end residues are part of each CDR3. The order of the fields is clone size, J gene, D gene, V gene, CDR3 DNA, CDR3 protein. The D gene is left open where the match is weak. Some rows have no size entry. The others give once, few or many, or a class for an expanded clone.

few,TRBJ2-7,.,TRBV15,TGTGCCACCAGCAGAGCGGTCGGACACTACGAGCAGTACTTC,CATSRAVGHYEQYF
.,TRBJ2-7,TRBD2,TRBV28,TGTGCCAGCACCCCGCTCGGGAGGGAGGGTCGAGACGAGCAGTACTTC,CASTPLGREGRDEQYF
.,TRBJ2-7,.,TRBV28,TGTGCCAGCAGTTCCCTAGCAAGGGTGCAGTACTTC,CASSSLARVQYF
.,TRBJ2-5,TRBD1,TRBV27,TGTGCCAGCAGTTTACTCATGCCCGGGACAGACCAAGAGACCCAGTACTTC,CASSLLMPGTDQETQYF
.,TRBJ2-2,.,TRBV7-8,TGTGCCAGCAGCTTAGCGAGGATGGGGACCGGGGAGCTGTTTTTT,CASSLARMGTGELFF
.,TRBJ1-4,.,TRBV10-3,TGTGCCATCAGTGAGGGAGGGATAAATGAAAAACTGTTTTTT,CAISEGGINEKLFF
.,TRBJ2-1,.,TRBV20-1,TGCAGTGGGGGTCGCCTCAATGAGCAGTTCTTC,CSGGRLNEQFF
.,TRBJ2-3,TRBD2,TRBV13,TGTGCCAGCAGCTCACTAGCGGCTAGCACAGATACGCAGTATTTT,CASSSLAASTDTQYF
.,TRBJ2-7,TRBD2,TRBV18,TGTGCCAGCTCCCCAATAGCTAGCGGGAGCGGTTACGAGCAGTACTTC,CASSPIASGSGYEQYF
.,TRBJ2-3,.,TRBV28,TGTGCCAGCAGCACCTACGGGGGCGCAACAGATACGCAGTATTTT,CASSTYGGATDTQYF
.,TRBJ2-7,.,TRBV4-1,TGCGCCAGCAGCCAAGCTCGAGGGCCTCCCTACGAGCAGTACTTC,CASSQARGPPYEQYF
.,TRBJ1-6,TRBD1,TRBV27,TGTGCCAGCAGTGAGGACAGGGGAGGTTATAATTCACCCCTCCACTTT,CASSEDRGGYNSPLHF
.,TRBJ2-3,TRBD1,TRBV7-3,TGTGCCAGCAGCTCCCTACCTAGACAGGGGGCAACAGATACGCAGTATTTT,CASSSLPRQGATDTQYF
.,TRBJ2-7,TRBD1,TRBV28,TGTGCCAGCAGTACCTGGACAGGGTCAGGGGGGGAGCAGTACTTC,CASSTWTGSGGEQYF
.,TRBJ2-2,.,TRBV2,TGTGCCAGCAGTGAGGGACTCAACACCGGGGAGCTGTTTTTT,CASSEGLNTGELFF
.,TRBJ2-5,TRBD1,TRBV10-3,TGTGCCATACAACAGGGGGTTCAAGAGACCCAGTACTTC,CAIQQGVQETQYF
.,TRBJ2-1,TRBD2,TRBV27,TGTGCCAGCAGTTCTGGGGGGGGGTCGATCTTC,CASSSGGGSIF
.,TRBJ1-2,TRBD1,TRBV5-5,TGTGCCAGCAGCCTGAGCCCCGGGACAGAGACACCCGGTCGAAAAGGCTACACCTTC,CASSLSPGTETPGRKGYTF
.,TRBJ2-3,.,TRBV28,TGTGCCAGCAGTTGGCCGGGGAGGACAGATACGCAGTATTTT,CASSWPGRTDTQYF
.,TRBJ2-1,TRBD2,TRBV23-1,TGCGCCAGGGCAGTAGCGGGAGGTTACCCCATGACCTACAATGAGCAGTTCTTC,CARAVAGGYPMTYNEQFF
.,TRBJ2-5,.,TRBV4-1,TGCGCCAGCAGCCAAGTGGGCAGTACTCAAGAGACCCAGTACTTC,CASSQVGSTQETQYF
.,TRBJ2-6,.,TRBV4-1,TGCGCCAGCAGCCAAAGGGACACGGACTTCTCTGGGGCCAACGTCCTGACTTTC,CASSQRDTDFSGANVLTF
.,TRBJ2-1,TRBD2,TRBV10-2,TGCGCCAGCAGTGAGTGGAAGACTAGCGGGCCTACCTACAATGAGCAGTTCTTC,CASSEWKTSGPTYNEQFF
.,TRBJ2-1,TRBD1,TRBV5-6,TGTGCCAGCAGCTTGGCCGGGCAGGGGGCCTACAATGAGCAGTTCTTC,CASSLAGQGAYNEQFF
.,TRBJ2-7,.,TRBV28,TGTGCCAGCAGTTTAAGCCAGAACAACTACGAGCAGTACTTC,CASSLSQNNYEQYF
few,TRBJ2-7,.,TRBV7-2,TGTGCCAGCAGTAAAACTCTCGGGCCTAAGGGGAGCGAGCAGTACTTC,CASSKTLGPKGSEQYF
.,TRBJ2-4,.,TRBV28,TGTGCCAGCAGTTTAGGCCCACACCTAGCCAAAAACATTCAGTACTTC,CASSLGPHLAKNIQYF
.,TRBJ2-4,.,TRBV11-2,TGTGCCAGCAGCTTTGTAACGGGCCCCAAAAAGGCGGGTGTGTACTTC,CASSFVTGPKKAGVYF
once,TRBJ2-1,.,TRBV5-1,TGCGCCAGCAGCTCAGGGACTCGCACTAATGAGCAGTTCTTC,CASSSGTRTNEQFF
.,TRBJ2-1,.,TRBV27,TGTGCCAGCAGTTTATCCCCCCAGCGGACCCCTCTCTCTGAGCAGTTCTTC,CASSLSPQRTPLSEQFF
.,TRBJ2-1,.,TRBV27,TGTGCCAGCAGTTTCCGCGCAACAGGGAATGAGCAGTTCTTC,CASSFRATGNEQFF
few,TRBJ1-6,.,TRBV25-1,TGTGCCAGCAGTGGCCAGCTTGATTCACCCCTCCACTTT,CASSGQLDSPLHF
.,TRBJ1-2,.,TRBV18,TGTGCCAGCTCACCAGGGGACGGGGACTACTATGGCTACACCTTC,CASSPGDGDYYGYTF
.,TRBJ2-7,.,TRBV14,TGTGCCAGCAGCCAAGAGGGCTCCATCAACCACGAGCAGTACTTC,CASSQEGSINHEQYF
.,TRBJ2-2,TRBD2,TRBV9,TGTGCCAGCAGCGTAGCTACGCGGACTAGCGGGAGGGTGGACACCGGGGAGCTGTTTTTT,CASSVATRTSGRVDTGELFF
.,TRBJ2-1,.,TRBV29-1,TGCAGCGTTGGGCCTTCCGGGACCGAGCAGTTCTTC,CSVGPSGTEQFF
few,TRBJ2-1,.,TRBV3-1/TRBV3-2,TGTGCCAGCAGCCAAGATATGGTCAATGAGCAGTTCTTC,CASSQDMVNEQFF
.,TRBJ2-7,.,TRBV7-2,TGTGCCAGCAGCTTAGCGCCTTACGAGCAGTACTTC,CASSLAPYEQYF
.,TRBJ2-7,.,TRBV6-2/TRBV6-3,TGTGCCAGCAGTTACTACCCCAGGGGGGTAGGGGACGACGAGCAGTACTTC,CASSYYPRGVGDDEQYF
once,TRBJ2-1,.,TRBV11-3,TGTGCCAGCAGCTTAGTTGGCGGGACGCTTCTTAATGAGCAGTTCTTC,CASSLVGGTLLNEQFF
.,TRBJ1-4,.,TRBV7-2,TGTGCCAGCAGCTACCTACTTGCAACTAATGAAAAACTGTTTTTT,CASSYLLATNEKLFF
.,TRBJ1-5,.,TRBV18,TGTGCCAGCTCACCGGGACGTCCTCTGGGGGCCAATCAGCCCCAGCATTTT,CASSPGRPLGANQPQHF
.,TRBJ2-3,.,TRBV20-1,TGCAGTGCTAGTAAGCCTTCGCCTCGCACAGATACGCAGTATTTT,CSASKPSPRTDTQYF
few,TRBJ1-5,.,TRBV7-2,TGTGCCAGCGCCGGGACACCTGATCAGCCCCAGCATTTT,CASAGTPDQPQHF
.,TRBJ2-7,TRBD1,TRBV7-6,TGTGCCAGCAGCTTAGCCGGGACAGGGTCTAACGAGCAGTACTTC,CASSLAGTGSNEQYF
.,TRBJ2-1,.,TRBV2,TGTGCCAGCAGACCCAATAAGATTCGGATCTACAATGAGCAGTTCTTC,CASRPNKIRIYNEQFF
.,TRBJ2-1,TRBD2,TRBV6-1,TGTGCCAGCAGTGAATCGGTGGGACTAGCGGTTCAGTTCTTC,CASSESVGLAVQFF
.,TRBJ2-1,TRBD2,TRBV20-1,TGCAGTGCTAGTGCTAGCGGGAGTTGGGTTGAGCAGTTCTTC,CSASASGSWVEQFF
.,TRBJ1-6,.,TRBV10-1,TGCGCCCGCGACACGATGGGGAGCTCCTATAATTCACCCCTCCACTTT,CARDTMGSSYNSPLHF
.,TRBJ2-7,TRBD2,TRBV29-1,TGCAGCGCTGGTAGCGGGAGGGCCGACGAGCAGTACTTC,CSAGSGRADEQYF
once,TRBJ2-7,.,TRBV5-6,TGTGCCAGCAGCCCACCGGGGCCCTCGGGTAACGAGCAGTACTTC,CASSPPGPSGNEQYF
.,TRBJ2-3,TRBD2,TRBV20-1,TGCAGTGCTAGTAAAGCGGGAGATGATACGCAGTATTTT,CSASKAGDDTQYF